These 3 T cell receptor beta chains came from one sample sequenced in a study of technical replicates of blood from a handful of donors. Data came from immunoSEQ multiplex PCR; TCRdb stores just in-frame clones and leaves some out. The table lists 14,000 or so clones, around four fifths of them singletons, with under 15% in the top ten. Sample: PBMCs. The receptors originated from a human donor in good health.

This chain uses TRBV5-1 with TRBJ2-3; TRBD2 might be the D (5 bases). Germline V gene sequence: CDR1 SGHRS, CDR2 YFSETQ. The V gene lost 7 bases and the J gene lost 8 bases, with 11 bases spanning the gap. The CDR3 spans 11 residues. The CDR3, as DNA: TGCGCCAGCGGGGATAGCGTTACGCAGTATTTT. Protein product: CASGDSVTQYF.

The chain is built from TRBV4-2 and TRBJ2-1, with 10 bases aligning to TRBD2. The CDR3 extends over 16 amino acids. Trimming at V came to 4 bases and at J to 8 bases, leaving 11 bases not matched to a gene. Germline assignment: CDR1 LGHNA and CDR2 YNFKEQ. The chain's CDR3 is CASSLWASGRGDEQFF. The CDR3 nucleotides are TGTGCCAGCAGCCTCTGGGCTAGCGGGAGAGGGGATGAGCAGTTCTTC.

The chain is built from TRBV18 and TRBJ2-7, with 8 bases fitting TRBD2. This CDR3 contains 13 residues. CDR1 KGHSH and CDR2 LQKENI come from the germline V gene. Trimming cost V 8 bases and J 7 bases; bases outside gene matches: 10. DNA for the CDR3: TGTGCCAGCCGACCGGGAGGGCCAGGGGAGCAGTACTTC. This translates into CASRPGGPGEQYF.